A single sample gave rise to the 20 T cell receptor beta chains below, sequenced in a study of blood T cell repertoires in COVID-19. Sequencing used immunoSEQ multiplex PCR; TCRdb keeps in-frame clones, though not all of them. The sample shows about 430,000 clones, 70% to 90% of them seen only once. Specimen: PBMCs or T cells enriched from blood (not recorded which). The receptors come from a woman aged 18-30 years who had been exposed to COVID-19.

The rearrangement uses TRBV28 and TRBJ2-3, with TRBD2 identical over 7 bases. CDR1 MDHEN and CDR2 SYDVKM come from the germline V gene. Trimming took 2 bases from V and 3 from J; bases not matched to a gene: 2. The CDR3 runs 14 residues. The CDR3 here is CASSLSGETDTQYF. The DNA for the CDR3 is TGTGCCAGCAGTTTAAGCGGGGAAACAGATACGCAGTATTTT.

The chain employs TRBV4-2 and TRBJ2-4; TRBD2 agrees at 13 bases. This CDR3 comprises 20 residues. Germline assignment: CDR1 LGHNA and CDR2 YNFKEQ. V lost 1 base, J lost 6 bases, and 15 bases stayed unmatched. The CDR3, as DNA: TGTGCCAGCAGCCAAGCGGGAATTACTAGCGGGAGGGCCGAAAGAAACATTCAGTACTTC. This gives the protein CASSQAGITSGRAERNIQYF.

The chain employs TRBV5-1 and TRBJ2-1, with D possibly TRBD2 on 6 matching bases. This CDR3 contains 14 residues. Germline assignment: CDR1 SGHRS and CDR2 YFSETQ. The V and J ends lost 0 bases and 5 bases respectively, with 9 bases between them. In DNA, the CDR3 is TGCGCCAGCAGCTTGGCTAGCGCAAACAATGAGCAGTTCTTC. Protein: CASSLASANNEQFF.

This clone has more than one count but fewer than ten. The J gene is TRBJ1-1, the V gene TRBV4-1, with TRBD1 as a possible D gene (6 bases). The CDR3 contains 15 residues. V was cut by 3 bases and J by 5 bases, with 16 bases left in between. Germline-derived CDR1 and CDR2 are MGHRA and YSYEKL. CDR3 coding DNA: TGCGCCAGCAGCCATATCACAGGGAGAAGGACTGAAGCTTTCTTT. Protein sequence: CASSHITGRRTEAFF.

The V call is TRBV5-1, the J call TRBJ1-2; D call uncertain. CDR3 length: 15 amino acids. The ends were cut back, 0 bases at V and 3 bases at J, with 12 bases in the middle. Looked up from germline, CDR1 is SGHRS and CDR2 is YFSETQ. CDR3 loop: CASSLGTAADYGYTF. CDR3 nucleotides: TGCGCCAGCAGCTTGGGGACTGCCGCGGACTATGGCTACACCTTC.

The chain joins TRBV29-1 to TRBJ1-2; D is unclear. The germline gives CDR1 SQVTM, CDR2 ANQGSEA. The CDR3 length is 15 residues. Trimming shortened V by 3 bases and J by 4 bases, and 18 bases separated the two germline ends. For the CDR3, the DNA is TGCAGCGTTGAGACGGAGATCCCTTACTCCTATGGCTACACCTTC. Translating it yields CSVETEIPYSYGYTF.

Concerning this clone: The CDR3 carries no conserved terminal phenylalanine or tryptophan, so it likely arises from a read error. Because the CDR3's place on the DNA is in doubt, the DNA is left out and the CDR3 is given as listed by TCRdb. The V and J genes are TRBV19 and TRBJ1-1. The CDR3 length is 10 residues, termini included. Germline CDR1 is LNHDA and CDR2 is SQIVND (reference sequence). CDR3 sequence: CASKWWRKTH.

This chain connects TRBV19 to TRBJ2-2; 15 bases line up with TRBD2. Trimming removed 5 bases from V and 3 bases from J; junction bases left unmatched: 10. Germline assignment: CDR1 LNHDA and CDR2 SQIVND (reference sequence). CDR3 length equals 19 residues. CDR3 region: CASSLTGTSGRWDTGELFF. The CDR3 DNA reads TGTGCCAGTAGTCTCACCGGGACTAGCGGGAGGTGGGACACCGGGGAGCTGTTTTTT.

This clone appeared a few times. The V gene is TRBV27, the J gene TRBJ2-7, with 8 bases that match TRBD1. The germline V gene encodes CDR1 MNHEY and CDR2 SMNVEV (reference sequence). The V gene end was trimmed by 7 bases and the J gene end by 3 bases; junction bases not matched to a gene: 5. This CDR3 has 13 residues. Here the CDR3 DNA reads TGTGCCAGCACCTACGGACAGGGCTACGAGCAGTACTTC. This codes for CASTYGQGYEQYF.

The DNA of the CDR3 is TGTGCCAGCAGTCGACAGAGCAATCAGCCCCAGCATTTT. It is translated as CASSRQSNQPQHF. The rearrangement links TRBV12-3 or TRBV12-4 to TRBJ1-5, with a tentative D call TRBD1 (5 bases). This CDR3 has 13 residues. V lost 5 bases to trimming and J lost 1 base, with 6 bases between them.

The chain couples TRBV5-6 to TRBJ2-1; D remains ambiguous. The CDR3 length is 12 residues. From germline, CDR1 is SGHDT and CDR2 YYEEEE. Deletions cut 1 base from V and 9 bases from J, with 8 bases between. The CDR3 DNA is TGTGCCAGCAGCTTGCCCGTGAGTGAGCAGTTCTTC. It codes for CASSLPVSEQFF.

This chain's CDR3 is CASSFPPGKNTGELFF. CDR3 DNA sequence: TGTGCCAGCAGCTTCCCCCCAGGCAAGAACACCGGGGAGCTGTTTTTT. The J gene is TRBJ2-2, the V gene TRBV7-9; D gene ambiguous. The germline gives CDR1 SEHNR, CDR2 FQNEAQ (reference sequence). This CDR3 spans 16 amino acids. Trimming pared 3 bases from V and 1 base from J, leaving 12 bases between.

This chain uses TRBV2 with TRBJ2-1, with a possible D match to TRBD2 (5 bases). Germline V gene data show CDR1 as SNHLY and CDR2 as FYNNEI. The CDR3 length is 15 residues. V was cut by 7 bases and J by 4 bases, with 17 bases left in between. In DNA form, the CDR3 reads TGTGCCAGCATCGGGGAGCGGACGATATACAATGAGCAGTTCTTC. Translated, it gives CASIGERTIYNEQFF.

V is TRBV27 and J is TRBJ2-7; 9 bases line up with TRBD2. This CDR3 contains 13 residues. CDR1 MNHEY and CDR2 SMNVEV come from the germline V gene (reference sequence). With 8 bases clipped from V and 7 bases from J, the junction kept 9 bases outside the gene matches. Written as DNA, the CDR3 is TGTGCCAGCGCGGTAGCGGGAGCAGGAGAGCAGTACTTC. Encoded protein: CASAVAGAGEQYF.

The genes are TRBV12-3 or TRBV12-4 and TRBJ2-1; tentative D call: TRBD2 (6 bases). The V gene lost 10 bases and the J gene lost 9 bases, with 13 bases spanning the gap. This CDR3 has 11 residues. CDR3 sequence reads: CATPRGSEQFF. The DNA of the CDR3 is TGTGCCACCCCCCGGGGGAGTGAGCAGTTCTTC.

In this sample, this clone turned up a few times. The chain employs TRBV2 and TRBJ1-4; weak D call: TRBD1 (6 bases). This CDR3 spans 15 amino acids. V lost 4 bases to trimming and J lost 8 bases, with 17 bases between them. CDR1 and CDR2 (germline): SNHLY, FYNNEI. This chain's CDR3 is CASSGYRASGEKLFF. The CDR3 region has the DNA TGTGCCAGCAGTGGATACAGGGCGAGCGGCGAAAAACTGTTTTTT.

The genes are TRBV2 and TRBJ2-7; 8 nucleotides agree with TRBD1. The CDR3 length is 14 residues. The J segment lost 3 bases and the V segment lost 6 bases, leaving 7 bases of the junction unmatched. CDR1 and CDR2 (germline): SNHLY, FYNNEI. This chain's CDR3 is CASRSRQGIYEQYF. In DNA form, the CDR3 reads TGTGCCAGCAGATCGAGACAGGGGATCTACGAGCAGTACTTC.

The J gene is TRBJ2-3, the V gene TRBV10-3, with TRBD1 as a possible D gene (6 bases). V lost 6 bases and J 4 bases, leaving 14 bases between the germline ends. Germline V gene data show CDR1 as ENHRY and CDR2 as SYGVKD. This CDR3 spans 14 amino acids. The chain's CDR3 is CAISPQGGADTQYF. The CDR3 region has the DNA TGTGCCATCAGCCCACAGGGTGGGGCAGATACGCAGTATTTT.

This clone was counted a few times. This chain links TRBV7-9 with TRBJ2-1; 7 bases match TRBD2. Germline lookup yields CDR1 SEHNR and CDR2 FQNEAQ (reference sequence). This CDR3 contains 12 residues. CDR3 nucleotides: TGTGCTTGGGGGGGTCGAGGCAATGAGCAGTTCTTC. Translating it yields CAWGGRGNEQFF.

The rearrangement links TRBV11-2 to TRBJ2-1; 10 bases are shared with TRBD2. Trimming removed 6 bases from V and 2 bases from J; junction bases left unmatched: 4. CDR3 length: 15 residues. Germline CDR1 and CDR2: SGHAT and FQNNGV. The CDR3 DNA sequence: TGTGCCAGCAGTTCCACTAGCGGGACCTACAATGAGCAGTTCTTC. This codes for CASSSTSGTYNEQFF.